This TCR beta chain was recorded in a study of shared clonotypes between healthy human individuals. TCRdb keeps only in-frame clones here, not all; method: immunoSEQ multiplex PCR. The profile shows about 2 million clones, roughly 94% of them singletons. Positive CCR7 selection of CD45RO-negative cells yielded the naive CD8 cells, and terminally differentiated effector memory CD45RA+ cells were excluded. Germline V gives CDR1 MNHEY, CDR2 SVGAGI. The V end lost 6 bases, the J end lost 7 bases, and 15 bases lay between the germline ends. This CDR3 region has 14 residues. The TCR sequence derives from a man younger than 35 in good health. Input material: naive CD8+ T cells sorted from blood. The V and J genes are TRBV6-5 and TRBJ2-2; a possible D gene is TRBD1 (6 bases). The CDR3 is CASSHWGQGGELFF. DNA of the CDR3: TGTGCCAGCAGCCATTGGGGGCAGGGCGGGGAGCTGTTTTTT.